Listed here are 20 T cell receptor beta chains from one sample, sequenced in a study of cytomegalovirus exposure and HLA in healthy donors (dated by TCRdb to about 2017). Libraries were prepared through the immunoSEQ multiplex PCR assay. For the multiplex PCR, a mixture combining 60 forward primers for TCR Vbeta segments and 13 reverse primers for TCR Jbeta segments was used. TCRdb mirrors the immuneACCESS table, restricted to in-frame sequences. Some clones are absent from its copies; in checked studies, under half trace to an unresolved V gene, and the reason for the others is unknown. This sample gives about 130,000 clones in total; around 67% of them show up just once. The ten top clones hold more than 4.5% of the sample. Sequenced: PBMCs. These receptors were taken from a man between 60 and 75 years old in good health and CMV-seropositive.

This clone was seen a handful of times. The CDR3, as DNA: TGCGCCAGCAGCTTTAACGCGATCTCCTACGAGCAGTACTTC. Translated, it gives CASSFNAISYEQYF. The chain combines TRBV5-1 with TRBJ2-7; no clear D. Trimming removed 2 bases at V and 0 bases at J, with 9 bases between. The germline CDR1 and CDR2 sequences are SGHRS and YFSETQ. This CDR3 is 14 amino acids long.

The CDR3 DNA sequence: TGTGCCAGCAGTTTATTCCAGTACTATGGCTACACCTTC. As protein: CASSLFQYYGYTF. The rearrangement uses TRBV28 and TRBJ1-2; D gene uncertain. From germline, CDR1 is MDHEN and CDR2 SYDVKM. Trimming removed 1 base at V and 3 bases at J, with 6 bases between. This CDR3 region has 13 residues.

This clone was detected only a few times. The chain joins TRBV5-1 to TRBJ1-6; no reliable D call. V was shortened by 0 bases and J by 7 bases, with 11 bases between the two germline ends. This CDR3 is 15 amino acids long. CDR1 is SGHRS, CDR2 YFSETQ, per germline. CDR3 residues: CASSLDGLMNSPLHF. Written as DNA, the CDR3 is TGCGCCAGCAGCTTGGACGGACTCATGAATTCACCCCTCCACTTT.

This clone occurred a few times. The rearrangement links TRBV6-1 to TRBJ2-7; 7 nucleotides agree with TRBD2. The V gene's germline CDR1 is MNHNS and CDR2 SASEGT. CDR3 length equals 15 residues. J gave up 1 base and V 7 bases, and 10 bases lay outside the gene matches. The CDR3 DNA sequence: TGTGCCAGCAAAAGAACTGCGGGGGTTTCCTACGAGCAGTACTTC. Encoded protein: CASKRTAGVSYEQYF.

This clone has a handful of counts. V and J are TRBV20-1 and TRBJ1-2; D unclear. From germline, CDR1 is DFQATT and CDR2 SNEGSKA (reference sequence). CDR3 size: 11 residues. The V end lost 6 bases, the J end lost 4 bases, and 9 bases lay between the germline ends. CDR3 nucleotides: TGCAGTGCCACGCGCCCCTATGGCTACACCTTC. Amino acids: CSATRPYGYTF.

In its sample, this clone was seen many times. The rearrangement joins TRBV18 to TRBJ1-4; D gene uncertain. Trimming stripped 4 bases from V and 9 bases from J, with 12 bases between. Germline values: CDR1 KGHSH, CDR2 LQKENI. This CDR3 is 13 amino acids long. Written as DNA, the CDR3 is TGTGCCAGCTCACACCCGGGTACCCAAAAACTGTTTTTT. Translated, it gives CASSHPGTQKLFF.

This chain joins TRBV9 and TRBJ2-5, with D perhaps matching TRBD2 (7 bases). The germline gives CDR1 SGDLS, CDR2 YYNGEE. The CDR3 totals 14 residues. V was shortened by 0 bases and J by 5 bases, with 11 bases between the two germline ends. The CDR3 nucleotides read TGTGCCAGCAGCGTAGGGGGGGGCGGGGAGACCCAGTACTTC. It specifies CASSVGGGGETQYF.

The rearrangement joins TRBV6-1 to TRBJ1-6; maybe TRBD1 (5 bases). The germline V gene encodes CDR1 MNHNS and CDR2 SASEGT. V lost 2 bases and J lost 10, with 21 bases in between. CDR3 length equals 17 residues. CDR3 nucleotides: TGTGCCAGCAGTGAAATTCGGTTATCGGGGGAACTCTCACCCCTCCACTTT. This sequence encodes CASSEIRLSGELSPLHF.

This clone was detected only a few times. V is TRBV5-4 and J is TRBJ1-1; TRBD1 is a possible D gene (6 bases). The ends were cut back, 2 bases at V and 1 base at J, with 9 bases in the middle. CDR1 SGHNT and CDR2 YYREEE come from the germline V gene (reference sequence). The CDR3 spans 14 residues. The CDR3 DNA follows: TGTGCCAGCAGCTTAGGGACAACGAACACTGAAGCTTTCTTT. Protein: CASSLGTTNTEAFF.

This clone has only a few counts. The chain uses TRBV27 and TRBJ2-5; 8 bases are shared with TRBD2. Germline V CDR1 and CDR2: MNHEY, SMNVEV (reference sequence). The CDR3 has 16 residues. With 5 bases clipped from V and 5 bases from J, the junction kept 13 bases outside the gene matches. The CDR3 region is CASSAAYGGVGETQYF. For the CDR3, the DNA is TGTGCCAGCAGTGCCGCCTACGGGGGGGTTGGGGAGACCCAGTACTTC.

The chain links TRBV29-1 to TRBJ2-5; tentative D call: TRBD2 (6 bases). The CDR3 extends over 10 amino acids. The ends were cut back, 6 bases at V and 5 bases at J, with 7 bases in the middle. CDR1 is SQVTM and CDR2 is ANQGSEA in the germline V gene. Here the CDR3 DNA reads TGCAGCGTGCGGGACGAGACCCAGTACTTC. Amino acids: CSVRDETQYF.

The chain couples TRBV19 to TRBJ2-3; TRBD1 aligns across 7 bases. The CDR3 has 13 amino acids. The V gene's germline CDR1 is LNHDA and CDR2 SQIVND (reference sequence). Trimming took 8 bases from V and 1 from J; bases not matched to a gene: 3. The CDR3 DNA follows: TGTGCCAGTGGACAGGAACGCACAGATACGCAGTATTTT. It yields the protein CASGQERTDTQYF.

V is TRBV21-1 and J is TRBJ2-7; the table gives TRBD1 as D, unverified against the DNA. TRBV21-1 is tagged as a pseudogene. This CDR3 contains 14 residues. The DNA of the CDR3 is TGTGCCAGCAGCAAGGGAGGGACAGGGTACGAGCAGTACTTC. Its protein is CASSKGGTGYEQYF.

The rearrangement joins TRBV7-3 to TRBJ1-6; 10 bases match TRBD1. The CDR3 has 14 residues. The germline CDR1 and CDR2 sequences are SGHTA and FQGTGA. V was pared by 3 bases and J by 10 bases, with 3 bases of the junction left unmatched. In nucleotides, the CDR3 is TGTGCCAGCAGCTTGACAGGGGGCGAATCACCCCTCCACTTT. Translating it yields CASSLTGGESPLHF.

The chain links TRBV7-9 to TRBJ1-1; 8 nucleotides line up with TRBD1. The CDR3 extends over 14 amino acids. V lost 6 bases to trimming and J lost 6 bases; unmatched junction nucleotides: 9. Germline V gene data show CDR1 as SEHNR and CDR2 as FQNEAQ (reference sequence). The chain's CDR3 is CASRKDRAASEAFF. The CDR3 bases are TGTGCCAGCAGAAAGGACAGGGCTGCGTCTGAAGCTTTCTTT.

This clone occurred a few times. This CDR3 is CASSEFGQGHHEQYF. The CDR3 DNA follows: TGTGCCAGCAGTGAATTTGGACAGGGGCACCACGAGCAGTACTTC. The chain employs TRBV25-1 and TRBJ2-7, with 9 bases lining up with TRBD1. The CDR3 is 15 amino acids. Germline CDR1 reads MGHDK; CDR2 reads SYGVNS. With V trimmed by 1 base and J by 5 bases, 6 bases remained unmatched.

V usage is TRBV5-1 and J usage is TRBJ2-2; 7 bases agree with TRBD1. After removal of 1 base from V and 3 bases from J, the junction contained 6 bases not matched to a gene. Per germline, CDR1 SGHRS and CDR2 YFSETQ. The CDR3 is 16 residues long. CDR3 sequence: CASSLRGQGDTGELFF. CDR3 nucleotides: TGCGCCAGCAGCTTGCGTGGCCAGGGGGACACCGGGGAGCTGTTTTTT.

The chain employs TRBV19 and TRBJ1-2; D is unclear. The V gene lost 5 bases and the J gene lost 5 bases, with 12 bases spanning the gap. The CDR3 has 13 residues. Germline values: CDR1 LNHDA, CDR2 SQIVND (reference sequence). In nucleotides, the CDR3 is TGTGCCAGTAGTGAGGGCGGACGTTATGGCTACACCTTC. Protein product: CASSEGGRYGYTF.

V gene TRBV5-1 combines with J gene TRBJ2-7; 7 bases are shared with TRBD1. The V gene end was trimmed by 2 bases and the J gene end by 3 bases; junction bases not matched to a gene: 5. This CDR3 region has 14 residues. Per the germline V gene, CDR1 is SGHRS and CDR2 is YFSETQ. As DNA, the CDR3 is TGCGCCAGCAGCTTTGTGGGACAGAGCTACGAGCAGTACTTC. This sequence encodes CASSFVGQSYEQYF.

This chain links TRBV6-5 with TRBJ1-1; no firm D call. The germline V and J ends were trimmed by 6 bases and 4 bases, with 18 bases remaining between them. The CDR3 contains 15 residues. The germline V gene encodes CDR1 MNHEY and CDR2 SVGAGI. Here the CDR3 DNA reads TGTGCCAGCAGCTTATGGGCCAACGCGGGCACTGAAGCTTTCTTT. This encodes CASSLWANAGTEAFF.